The rows below give T cell receptor beta chains drawn from one sample of a study of blood T cell repertoires in COVID-19. Method: immunoSEQ multiplex PCR; TCRdb's copy keeps in-frame clones and lacks some. The table records roughly 180,000 clones, approximately 88% of them present only once. Sequencing used PBMCs or T cells enriched from blood (not recorded which). The origin of the receptors is a woman aged 55-75 years who had recovered from COVID-19. The CDR3 runs from the conserved cysteine through the conserved F or W. The D gene is left open where the match is weak. Only some rows state a clone size, as once, few, many or a class for expanded clones.

TRBV15	.	15	TRBJ2-2	.	TGTGCCACCAGCAGAGGCAGGTCGAACACCGGGGAGCTGTTTTTT	CATSRGRSNTGELFF
TRBV4-2	.	15	TRBJ1-1	.	TGTGCCAGCAGCCAAGTAGTTGAGGTCGGCACCGAAGCTTTCTTT	CASSQVVEVGTEAFF
TRBV7-6	.	16	TRBJ2-2	.	TGTGCCAGCAGCCCATATGTGGGGGGGCCTACCGGGGAGCTGTTTTTT	CASSPYVGGPTGELFF
TRBV9	.	15	TRBJ1-3	few	TGTGCCAGCAGCGTAGGAGGGCTCTCTGGAAACACCATATATTTT	CASSVGGLSGNTIYF
TRBV28	.	14	TRBJ1-3	.	TGTGCCAGCAGACAGGGCAGCTCTGGAAACACCATATATTTT	CASRQGSSGNTIYF
TRBV2	TRBD1	15	TRBJ1-3	once	TGTGCCAGCAGGTACGGGACAGGCTCTGGAAACACCATATATTTT	CASRYGTGSGNTIYF
TRBV30	TRBD2	14	TRBJ2-1	few	TGTGCCTCAACCGGGACTAGCGGTTACAATGAGCAGTTCTTC	CASTGTSGYNEQFF
TRBV4-2	.	15	TRBJ2-7	.	TGTGCCAGCAGCCAAAGCGGGACAGGCGCCTACGAGCAGTACTTC	CASSQSGTGAYEQYF
TRBV7-2	TRBD2	16	TRBJ2-7	.	TGTGCCAGCAGCTCCCAGTGGACTAGCGGGAGCTACGAGCAGTACTTC	CASSSQWTSGSYEQYF
TRBV2	TRBD2	15	TRBJ2-7	.	TGTGCCAGCAGCGGCTCTAGCGGTCTTGAGGGGGAGCAGTACTTC	CASSGSSGLEGEQYF
TRBV5-1	TRBD1	15	TRBJ2-7	.	TGCGCCAGCAGGGACACAGGGGGCCTCTCCTACGAGCAGTACTTC	CASRDTGGLSYEQYF
TRBV2	TRBD2	15	TRBJ2-1	few	TGTGCCAGCAGCGTTAGGACTAGCGGGGGTGATGAGCAGTTCTTC	CASSVRTSGGDEQFF
TRBV15	.	16	TRBJ1-5	.	TGTGCCACCAGCAGGGGACTTCCTCGTATCACTCAGCCCCAGCATTTT	CATSRGLPRITQPQHF
TRBV7-9	TRBD2	16	TRBJ2-1	.	TGTGCCAGCAGCTTAGGTAGCGGGAGGCCCCCCAATGAGCAGTTCTTC	CASSLGSGRPPNEQFF
TRBV5-1	.	13	TRBJ2-3	once	TGCGCCAGCAGCTATACACTAGGGGATACGCAGTATTTT	CASSYTLGDTQYF
TRBV2	.	13	TRBJ2-2	.	TGTGCCAGGCGGGGAGCGAACACCGGGGAGCTGTTTTTT	CARRGANTGELFF
TRBV6-5	TRBD1	12	TRBJ1-3	.	TGTGCCACCAGGGGGCAAGGAAACACCATATATTTT	CATRGQGNTIYF
TRBV19	TRBD2	15	TRBJ2-3	.	TGTGCCAGTAGGGGCAGCGGGGGGGCAGGTGGAGCGCAGTATTTT	CASRGSGGAGGAQYF
TRBV7-9	.	14	TRBJ2-4	.	TGTGCCAGCAGCTTTGGGCAGGGGGGCAGCATTCAGTACTTC	CASSFGQGGSIQYF
TRBV5-1	TRBD1	14	TRBJ1-4	.	TGCGCCAGCAGCCCGGGGGACAGGAGGGAAAAACTGTTTTTT	CASSPGDRREKLFF
TRBV7-9	TRBD2	15	TRBJ2-2	.	TGTGCCAGCAGCTTGATAGCGGGAGGAACCGGGGAGCTGTTTTTT	CASSLIAGGTGELFF
TRBV6-2/TRBV6-3	.	13	TRBJ2-7	.	TGTGCCAGCAGTTATATCGGTAATACGGAGCAGTACTTC	CASSYIGNTEQYF
TRBV6-5	TRBD1	14	TRBJ2-7	.	TGTGCCAGCAGGAACCAACAGGGGATGGACGAGCAGTACTTC	CASRNQQGMDEQYF
TRBV7-3	TRBD1	16	TRBJ1-5	.	TGTGCCAGCAGCTCAGCGACAGGGTACAGCAATCAGCCCCAGCATTTT	CASSSATGYSNQPQHF
TRBV6-5	.	12	TRBJ2-3	.	TGTGCCAGCAGGCTAGAGGCGGATACGCAGTATTTT	CASRLEADTQYF
TRBV13	.	16	TRBJ2-1	.	TGTGCCAGCAGCTTAGAGTTCAGGCCTTCCCTGAATGAGCAGTTCTTC	CASSLEFRPSLNEQFF
TRBV6-5	TRBD1	15	TRBJ1-6	.	TGTGCCAGCAGCCTATCCGGGACAGTTAATTCACCCCTCCACTTT	CASSLSGTVNSPLHF
TRBV5-1	.	15	TRBJ2-2	.	TGCGCCAGCAGCTTGGTGCGCACCAACACCGGGGAGCTGTTTTTT	CASSLVRTNTGELFF
TRBV25-1	.	11	TRBJ1-1	.	TGTGCCAGCAGTGGTGACAGGAATGCTTTCTTT	CASSGDRNAFF
TRBV18	.	13	TRBJ2-7	.	TGTGCCAGCTCACCAGAGGGACAACGGGAGCAGTACTTC	CASSPEGQREQYF
TRBV10-3	TRBD1	14	TRBJ1-5	.	TGTGCCATTTCTGGGACAGGGCGAAATCAGCCCCAGCATTTT	CAISGTGRNQPQHF
TRBV30	TRBD1	14	TRBJ1-2	.	TGTGCCTGGAGTGTGGGGGCAGGGGGCGCGGACTACACCTTC	CAWSVGAGGADYTF
TRBV29-1	.	14	TRBJ2-5	.	TGCAGCGCTACCGCCCCAGGGTACCAAGAGACCCAGTACTTC	CSATAPGYQETQYF
TRBV7-6	.	13	TRBJ1-1	few	TGTGCCAGCAACCCCCCAGGGGACCCCGAAGCTTTCTTT	CASNPPGDPEAFF
TRBV29-1	TRBD1	17	TRBJ1-2	.	TGCAGCGTTGGCCCCCGGGGTGGGCAGGGGGTGTGGGGTGGCTACACCTTC	CSVGPRGGQGVWGGYTF
TRBV5-4	.	14	TRBJ1-4	few	TGTGCCAGCAGCTTGAGCGGGCAGGGTGAAAAACTGTTTTTT	CASSLSGQGEKLFF